Listed below are T cell receptor beta chains from one sample, sequenced in a study of blood T cells in healthy people across ages. TCRdb analysed the 5' RACE reads with MiXCR anew, one entry per CDR3 protein. The sample holds about 730,000 distinct CDR3 sequences, 40% to 45% seen once. The sample comprised blood. The receptors were sampled from a woman in her sixties or seventies in good health. CDR3s include the opening cysteine and the closing phenylalanine or tryptophan. Fields, in order: V gene, clone size, D gene, J gene, CDR3 protein, CDR3 DNA. The D gene is left open where the match is weak. Clone size is stated in some rows and not others, as once, few, many or a class when expanded.

V: TRBV10-3
size: few
D: .
J: TRBJ2-5
CDR3: CAINSRGTGETQYF
DNA: TGTGCCATCAACAGTCGCGGGACGGGAGAGACCCAGTACTTC

V: TRBV12-3/TRBV12-4
size: .
D: TRBD1
J: TRBJ2-1
CDR3: CASSPDRGSGEQFF
DNA: TGTGCCAGCAGTCCGGACAGGGGTTCGGGTGAGCAGTTCTTC

V: TRBV6-2/TRBV6-3
size: .
D: TRBD2
J: TRBJ2-7
CDR3: CASTTRTSGIYNEQYF
DNA: TGTGCCAGCACCACCCGGACTAGCGGAATCTACAATGAGCAGTACTTC

V: TRBV5-1
size: .
D: .
J: TRBJ2-3
CDR3: CASSLAGRRADTQYF
DNA: TGCGCCAGCAGCTTGGCGGGCAGGAGGGCAGATACGCAGTATTTT

V: TRBV3-1
size: few
D: .
J: TRBJ2-6
CDR3: CASSGAGANVLTF
DNA: TGTGCCAGCAGCGGGGCTGGGGCCAACGTCCTGACTTTC

V: TRBV5-1
size: .
D: .
J: TRBJ2-1
CDR3: CASSLVASENNEQFF
DNA: TGCGCCAGCAGCTTGGTGGCTAGCGAGAACAATGAGCAGTTCTTC

V: TRBV28
size: .
D: .
J: TRBJ2-1
CDR3: CASSFSPWRGASGYNEQFF
DNA: TGTGCCAGCAGTTTTTCACCTTGGAGGGGGGCTAGCGGATACAATGAGCAGTTCTTC

V: TRBV18
size: .
D: TRBD1
J: TRBJ2-1
CDR3: CASAQGTGFFNEQFF
DNA: TGTGCCAGCGCCCAGGGGACAGGGTTTTTCAATGAGCAGTTCTTC

V: TRBV12-3/TRBV12-4
size: few
D: .
J: TRBJ2-7
CDR3: CASSYGTGSYEQYF
DNA: TGTGCCAGCAGTTACGGAACAGGGTCCTACGAGCAGTACTTC

V: TRBV20-1
size: .
D: TRBD1
J: TRBJ1-1
CDR3: CSARQGADTEAFF
DNA: TGCAGTGCCCGACAGGGGGCAGACACTGAAGCTTTCTTT

V: TRBV6-2/TRBV6-3
size: few
D: .
J: TRBJ1-2
CDR3: CASSPSTRSGYTF
DNA: TGTGCCAGCAGTCCTTCGACAAGGAGCGGCTACACCTTC

V: TRBV7-9
size: few
D: .
J: TRBJ2-7
CDR3: CASSFASYEQYF
DNA: TGTGCCAGCAGCTTCGCCTCCTACGAGCAGTACTTC

V: TRBV5-1
size: few
D: .
J: TRBJ1-6
CDR3: CASSLTGQPLGGSPLHF
DNA: TGCGCCAGCAGCTTGACGGGGCAGCCCCTGGGCGGTTCACCCCTCCACTTT

V: TRBV27
size: .
D: .
J: TRBJ2-1
CDR3: CAVQRASYPNEQFF
DNA: TGTGCCGTCCAGCGGGCCTCATATCCCAATGAGCAGTTCTTC

V: TRBV7-6
size: few
D: TRBD1
J: TRBJ2-2
CDR3: CASSRATGGIPGELFF
DNA: TGTGCCAGCAGCCGAGCGACAGGGGGAATACCCGGGGAGCTGTTTTTT

V: TRBV7-3
size: once
D: TRBD1
J: TRBJ2-7
CDR3: CASRQGQGPYEQYF
DNA: TGTGCCAGCAGGCAAGGACAGGGGCCCTACGAGCAGTACTTC